One sample yielded the 30 T cell receptor beta chains listed below, sequenced in a study of identical twins. TCRdb fed the 5' RACE reads into MiXCR, producing one record per CDR3 protein. The sample shows 450,000 to 500,000 distinct CDR3 sequences, roughly 13% of them seen only once. Separately, the same data were catalogued under a study of yellow fever vaccine responses in identical twins.

Sequencing was done on a sample of CD4+ T cells sorted from blood. The source of these receptors is a young woman in good health.

There are many counts of this clonotype. The chain is built from TRBV12-3 or TRBV12-4 and TRBJ1-2, with D hard to call. Trimming pared 6 bases from V and 5 bases from J, leaving 7 bases between. This CDR3 region has 11 residues. The CDR3 region is CASSLIYGYTF. The CDR3 DNA reads as TGTGCCAGCAGCTTAATATATGGCTACACCTTC.

This clonotype showed up just a few times. The genes are TRBV18 and TRBJ2-1; TRBD1 is a possible D gene (6 bases). The CDR3 covers 12 residues. Trimming removed 1 base at V and 10 bases at J, with 8 bases between. CDR1 and CDR2 (germline): KGHSH, LQKENI. CDR3 nucleotide sequence: TGTGCCAGCTCACCACTTGGACAGGAGCAGTTCTTC. Its translation is CASSPLGQEQFF.

The J gene is TRBJ2-5, the V gene TRBV27; tentative D call: TRBD2 (6 bases). Trimming removed 2 bases at V and 5 bases at J, with 15 bases between. This CDR3 is built from 15 residues. CDR1 is MNHEY and CDR2 is SMNVEV in the germline V gene (reference sequence). Here the CDR3 reads CASSLKAGLVETQYF. The CDR3 region has the DNA TGTGCCAGCAGTTTAAAGGCGGGGCTAGTCGAGACCCAGTACTTC.

The chain couples TRBV2 to TRBJ2-2; 8 bases line up with TRBD1. The CDR3 spans 14 residues. J lost 6 bases, V lost 4 bases, and 4 bases had no gene match. CDR1 is SNHLY and CDR2 is FYNNEI in the germline V gene. CDR3 amino acids: CASSGTGLAGELFF. In DNA form, the CDR3 reads TGTGCCAGCAGTGGGACAGGGTTGGCCGGGGAGCTGTTTTTT.

This clonotype was seen more than once but under ten times. This sequence joins TRBV7-2 and TRBJ2-2; the D is unclear. V was pared by 1 base and J by 6 bases, with 6 bases between. Germline values: CDR1 SGHTA, CDR2 FQGNSA. The CDR3 spans 13 residues. CDR3: CASSLVPSGELFF. The CDR3 nucleotides are TGTGCCAGCAGCTTAGTCCCATCCGGGGAGCTGTTTTTT. The variable domain in full, with the rest retrieved from reference TRBV7-2 and TRBJ2-2, is GAGVSQSPSNKVTEKGKDVELRCDPISGHTALYWYRQSLGQGLEFLIYFQGNSAPDKSGLPSDRFSAERTGGSVSTLTIQRTQQEDSAVYLCASSLVPSGELFFGEGSRLTVL.

J is TRBJ2-3 and V is TRBV21-1; TRBD2 is taken as the D call from the table, unchecked against the DNA. TRBV21-1 represents a pseudogene. The CDR3 loop spans 16 amino acids. CDR3 coding DNA: TGTGCCAGCAGCACCCCCAGGGTTGAGGGAGGAGATACGCAGTATTTT. It is translated as CASSTPRVEGGDTQYF.

The DNA of the CDR3 is TGTGCCAGCAGCCCCCGGGGACAGGGGGCAACAGATACGCAGTATTTT. Amino acids: CASSPRGQGATDTQYF. The V call is TRBV7-9, the J call TRBJ2-3, with 12 nucleotides matching TRBD1. The CDR3 totals 16 residues. Germline V gives CDR1 SEHNR, CDR2 FQNEAQ (reference sequence). The V and J ends lost 5 bases and 3 bases, in that order; junction bases with no gene match: 6.

V usage is TRBV24-1 and J usage is TRBJ1-1, with 7 nucleotides matching TRBD1. Germline loops: CDR1 KGHDR, CDR2 SFDVKD. CDR3 length equals 14 residues. V lost 4 bases and J lost 6; bases outside the gene matches: 7. The DNA for the CDR3 is TGTGCCACCAGTGACACCAGGGACAGTGCTGAAGCTTTCTTT. Amino acid sequence: CATSDTRDSAEAFF.

This clonotype was counted only a few times. This chain connects TRBV7-9 to TRBJ2-2; tentative D call: TRBD2 (6 bases). This CDR3 spans 16 amino acids. Trimming shortened V by 3 bases and J by 1 base, and 12 bases separated the two germline ends. CDR1 is SEHNR and CDR2 is FQNEAQ in the germline V gene (reference sequence). CDR3 sequence reads: CASSLGGRQNTGELFF. In DNA, the CDR3 is TGTGCCAGCAGCTTGGGGGGACGGCAGAACACCGGGGAGCTGTTTTTT.

This clonotype came up a few times. The chain recombines TRBV27 with TRBJ1-4; unclear D gene. V was pared by 5 bases and J by 9 bases, with 25 bases between. Germline V gives CDR1 MNHEY, CDR2 SMNVEV (reference sequence). CDR3 length equals 17 residues. The CDR3 nucleotides read TGTGCCAGCAGTCCAAGCCCCCGCGGTTATGAGGCGAAAAAACTGTTTTTT. Protein sequence: CASSPSPRGYEAKKLFF.

The V gene is TRBV2, the J gene TRBJ2-5; D perhaps matches TRBD2 (6 bases). The CDR3 spans 13 residues. Deletions cut 4 bases from V and 4 bases from J, with 10 bases between. Germline V gene sequence: CDR1 SNHLY, CDR2 FYNNEI. The CDR3 loop reads CASSGEAGETQYF. In DNA, the CDR3 is TGTGCCAGCAGTGGGGAGGCCGGAGAGACCCAGTACTTC.

The V call is TRBV25-1, the J call TRBJ2-7; D not resolved. There are 10 residues in the CDR3. Germline values: CDR1 MGHDK, CDR2 SYGVNS. V was cut by 6 bases and J by 9 bases, with 9 bases left in between. CDR3 region: CASRRSGQYF. CDR3 nucleotide sequence: TGTGCCAGCAGAAGGTCTGGGCAGTACTTC.

This clonotype was seen only a few times. The chain has TRBV3-1 and TRBJ1-2, with D possibly matching TRBD1 (5 bases). Germline V lookup: CDR1 LGHDT, CDR2 YNNKEL (reference sequence). With 2 bases removed from V and 6 bases from J, the gap between germline ends came to 10 bases. The CDR3 extends over 13 amino acids. For the CDR3, the DNA is TGTGCCAGCAGCCAACTGGAGACAGATGGCTACACCTTC. Encoded protein: CASSQLETDGYTF.

This clonotype has just a few counts. The chain recombines TRBV29-1 with TRBJ2-3, with 8 bases aligning to TRBD1. The V and J ends lost 3 bases and 3 bases, in that order; junction bases with no gene match: 8. Germline V gives CDR1 SQVTM, CDR2 ANQGSEA. This CDR3 comprises 15 residues. The CDR3 sequence is CSVDRTGTGTDTQYF. The CDR3, as DNA: TGCAGCGTTGACAGGACAGGGACGGGGACAGATACGCAGTATTTT.

This clonotype has just a few counts. The chain couples TRBV18 to TRBJ2-7; 7 nucleotides line up with TRBD2. The germline V gene has CDR1 KGHSH and CDR2 LQKENI. The CDR3 loop spans 17 amino acids. The V and J ends lost 3 bases and 2 bases, in that order; junction bases with no gene match: 13. Here the CDR3 reads CASSPPSLGGKTYEQYF. The CDR3 DNA is TGTGCCAGCTCACCCCCCTCTCTGGGAGGGAAGACCTACGAGCAGTACTTC.

This clonotype was counted only a few times. CDR3 nucleotide sequence: TGCGCCAGCAAGGGATTCACAGATACGCAGTATTTT. Amino acid sequence: CASKGFTDTQYF. The gene calls are TRBV10-1 and TRBJ2-3; D ambiguous. The CDR3 has 12 amino acids. Germline V gene lookup returns CDR1 WNHNN and CDR2 SYGVQD (reference sequence). The V end lost 7 bases, the J end lost 2 bases, and 7 bases lay between the germline ends.

The chain links TRBV7-2 to TRBJ1-5; D remains ambiguous. Trimming shortened V by 5 bases and J by 5 bases, and 13 bases separated the two germline ends. The CDR3 has 14 amino acids. Germline CDR1 reads SGHTA; CDR2 reads FQGNSA. The CDR3 coding sequence is TGTGCCAGCAGCACCGACATTGCGGATCAGCCCCAGCATTTT. This gives the protein CASSTDIADQPQHF.

This clonotype turned up a few times. The CDR3 sequence: CASSYSEGTFGQYF. CDR3 nucleotide sequence: TGTGCCAGCAGCTATTCCGAGGGTACCTTCGGGCAGTACTTC. J is TRBJ2-7 and V is TRBV7-2, with a tentative D call TRBD2 (5 bases). V was shortened by 4 bases and J by 9 bases, with 19 bases between the two germline ends. Germline-derived CDR1 and CDR2 are SGHTA and FQGNSA. There are 14 residues in the CDR3. Drawing the rest from reference TRBV7-2 and TRBJ2-7, the complete variable domain is GAGVSQSPSNKVTEKGKDVELRCDPISGHTALYWYRQSLGQGLEFLIYFQGNSAPDKSGLPSDRFSAERTGGSVSTLTIQRTQQEDSAVYLCASSYSEGTFGQYFGPGTRLTVT.

DNA for the CDR3: TGTGCCAGCAGCCAAGTCAGGGGGCTGTCACCCCTCCACTTT. This gives the protein CASSQVRGLSPLHF. This rearrangement joins TRBV14 to TRBJ1-6, with 8 positions matching TRBD1. In germline, CDR1 is SGHDN, CDR2 FVKESK. This CDR3 is built from 14 residues. The J segment lost 10 bases and the V segment lost 1 base, leaving 3 bases of the junction unmatched.

This clonotype was counted between two and nine times. This rearrangement joins TRBV6-4 to TRBJ2-2, with a weak D call TRBD1 (6 bases). With 5 bases removed from V and 1 base from J, the gap between germline ends came to 23 bases. The germline V gene encodes CDR1 MRHNA and CDR2 SNTAGT. The CDR3 is 19 residues long. The CDR3 region is CASSPRSRQARLNTGELFF. The CDR3 DNA sequence: TGTGCCAGCAGTCCGCGCTCACGACAGGCCCGACTGAACACCGGGGAGCTGTTTTTT.

CDR3 sequence reads: CASSLARSNEQFF. CDR3 in DNA: TGTGCCAGCAGCTTGGCCAGGTCCAATGAGCAGTTCTTC. The chain has TRBV5-4 and TRBJ2-1; D uncertain. Germline V lookup: CDR1 SGHNT, CDR2 YYREEE (reference sequence). The length of the CDR3 is 13 residues. Trimming left V 0 bases short and J 6 bases short, with 7 bases between. Complete variable domain (other parts from reference TRBV5-4 and TRBJ2-1): ETGVTQSPTHLIKTRGQQVTLRCSSQSGHNTVSWYQQALGQGPQFIFQYYREEENGRGNFPPRFSGLQFPNYSSELNVNALELDDSALYLCASSLARSNEQFFGPGTRLTVL.

This clonotype was seen repeatedly, ten times or more. This chain joins TRBV29-1 and TRBJ2-5; D remains unclear. The germline CDR1 and CDR2 sequences are SQVTM and ANQGSEA. V gave up 0 bases and J gave up 7 bases, with 0 bases separating them. The CDR3 runs to 9 residues. The CDR3 coding sequence is TGCAGCGTTGAAGAGACCCAGTACTTC. This sequence encodes CSVEETQYF.

The CDR3 here is CAIGSTGELFF. CDR3 nucleotide sequence: TGTGCCATCGGTTCGACCGGGGAGCTGTTTTTT. The chain uses TRBV10-3 and TRBJ2-2; D is unclear. CDR1 is ENHRY, CDR2 SYGVKD, per germline. The CDR3 is 11 amino acids. V lost 8 bases, J lost 5 bases, and 6 bases lay in between.

In this sample, this clonotype turned up a few times. The chain recombines TRBV5-1 with TRBJ2-2, with TRBD2 identical over 9 bases. Germline loops: CDR1 SGHRS, CDR2 YFSETQ. This CDR3 spans 19 amino acids. V was clipped by 1 base and J by 1 base; unmatched bases: 11. CDR3: CASSLKASGTWGNTGELFF. In DNA form, the CDR3 reads TGCGCCAGCAGCTTGAAAGCTAGCGGGACCTGGGGGAACACCGGGGAGCTGTTTTTT.

This clonotype has just a few counts. V usage is TRBV11-2 and J usage is TRBJ2-4; 9 bases agree with TRBD2. Germline V gene lookup returns CDR1 SGHAT and CDR2 FQNNGV. After removal of 5 bases from V and 0 bases from J, the junction contained 14 bases not matched to a gene. The CDR3 runs to 19 residues. CDR3 amino acids: CASSPLVAGAILAKNIQYF. DNA of the CDR3: TGTGCCAGCAGCCCCTTGGTAGCGGGGGCCATCTTAGCCAAAAACATTCAGTACTTC.

The chain combines TRBV2 with TRBJ2-3, with a weak D call TRBD2 (6 bases). Germline CDR1 reads SNHLY; CDR2 reads FYNNEI. With 1 base removed from V and 3 bases from J, the gap between germline ends came to 11 bases. CDR3 size: 15 residues. This CDR3 is CASSEEVLATDTQYF. CDR3 bases: TGTGCCAGCAGTGAAGAAGTCCTAGCGACAGATACGCAGTATTTT.

The chain carries TRBV7-9 and TRBJ2-3; 8 bases match TRBD1. The CDR3 covers 16 residues. Germline lookup yields CDR1 SEHNR and CDR2 FQNEAQ (reference sequence). V dropped 4 bases and J dropped 4; count of bases not matched to a gene: 10. This chain's CDR3 is CASSSGQVTSPDTQYF. CDR3 coding DNA: TGTGCCAGCAGCTCGGGACAGGTAACCTCCCCAGATACGCAGTATTTT.

This rearrangement joins TRBV6-2 or TRBV6-3 to TRBJ2-1, with a tentative D call TRBD1 (6 bases). V lost 5 bases and J 13 bases, leaving 12 bases between the germline ends. The CDR3 covers 11 residues. Looked up from germline, CDR1 is MNHEY and CDR2 is SVGEGT. CDR3 bases: TGTGCCAGCAGTCGAGGACAGTCCCAGTTCTTC. This translates into CASSRGQSQFF.

The J gene is TRBJ1-2, the V gene TRBV6-5, with TRBD1 as a possible D gene (6 bases). The CDR3 runs to 17 residues. In germline, CDR1 is MNHEY, CDR2 SVGAGI. V was cut by 0 bases and J by 4 bases, with 18 bases left in between. Written as DNA, the CDR3 is TGTGCCAGCAGTTACTCCCCTCAAGGACAGCTGATCTATGGCTACACCTTC. It specifies CASSYSPQGQLIYGYTF.

V gene TRBV20-1 combines with J gene TRBJ2-3; D could derive from TRBD1 or TRBD2 (5 bases each). This CDR3 has 13 residues. Germline V gene data show CDR1 as DFQATT and CDR2 as SNEGSKA (reference sequence). V lost 6 bases and J 1 base, leaving 11 bases between the germline ends. CDR3 protein: CSAGVGGTDTQYF. In nucleotides, the CDR3 is TGCAGTGCCGGGGTGGGGGGCACAGATACGCAGTATTTT.